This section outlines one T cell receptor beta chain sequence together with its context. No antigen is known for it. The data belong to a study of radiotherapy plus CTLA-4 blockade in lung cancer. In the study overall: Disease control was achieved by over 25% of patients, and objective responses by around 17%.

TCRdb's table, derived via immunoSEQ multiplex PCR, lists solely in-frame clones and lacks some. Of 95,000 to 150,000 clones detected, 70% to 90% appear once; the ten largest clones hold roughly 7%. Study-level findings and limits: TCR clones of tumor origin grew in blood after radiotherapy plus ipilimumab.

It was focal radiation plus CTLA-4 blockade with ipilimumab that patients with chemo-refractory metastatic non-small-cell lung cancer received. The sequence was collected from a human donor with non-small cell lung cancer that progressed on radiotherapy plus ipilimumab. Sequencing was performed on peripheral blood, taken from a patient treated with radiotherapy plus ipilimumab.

The CDR3 spells CASSLGTAQETQYF. Here the CDR3 DNA reads TGTGCCAGCAGCCTAGGGACAGCTCAAGAGACCCAGTACTTC. V usage is TRBV11-3 and J usage is TRBJ2-5; 7 bases match TRBD1. Per the germline V gene, CDR1 is SGHNT and CDR2 is YENEEA. The V and J ends lost 5 bases and 2 bases, in that order; junction bases with no gene match: 5. CDR3 size: 14 residues.